The clone carrying this T cell receptor (beta chain) has only one observation. This specimen belongs to a study of blood T cell repertoires in COVID-19. Looking at the study overall: Acute and convalescent COVID-19 samples came from the United States, Italy and Spain. In each case, the material was cDNA or gDNA derived from T cells, B-cell-depleted T cells, or PBMCs.

The authors' processing: Nucleated cell counts were estimated from reference gene primer amplification. Method: immunoSEQ multiplex PCR; TCRdb's copy keeps in-frame clones and lacks some. V and J calls and clone size are given by that table; D and trimming were obtained from the DNA. The repertoire holds about 180,000 clones, with approximately 80% as singletons. This TCR came from a human donor in a cohort sampled during active COVID-19. The sample was peripheral blood.

Here the CDR3 DNA reads TGTGCCAGCAGCTTAGTATGGGAGGAGACCCAGTACTTC. Translating it yields CASSLVWEETQYF. The chain is built from TRBV7-9 and TRBJ2-5, with a weak D call TRBD2 (5 bases). Trimming removed 1 base from V and 5 bases from J, with 8 bases in between. Germline V lookup: CDR1 SEHNR, CDR2 FQNEAQ (reference sequence). The CDR3 covers 13 residues.